This T cell receptor beta chain was identified during a study of T-cell reconstitution after alpha-beta-depleted transplantation in children. This clonotype was found a few times. Trimming cost V 7 bases and J 7 bases; bases outside gene matches: 8. The CDR3 sequence is 14 residues long. Unique molecular identifiers were incorporated into the prepared TCRbeta library. MiXCR, applied by TCRdb to the PCR reads, yields one record per CDR3 protein. The data hold about 500,000 distinct CDR3 sequences, with less than 35% observed a single time. The sequenced sample was PBMCs from the stem cell graft donor, obtained from the stem cell graft. The receptor was derived from a human donor who donated a stem cell graft to a child with aplastic anemia. The chain is built from TRBV12-3 or TRBV12-4 and TRBJ2-1; TRBD2 matches 9 bases. The CDR3, as DNA: TGTGCCAGCAACGGCGGGAGGGCCCCTAATGAGCAGTTCTTC. Encoded protein: CASNGGRAPNEQFF.